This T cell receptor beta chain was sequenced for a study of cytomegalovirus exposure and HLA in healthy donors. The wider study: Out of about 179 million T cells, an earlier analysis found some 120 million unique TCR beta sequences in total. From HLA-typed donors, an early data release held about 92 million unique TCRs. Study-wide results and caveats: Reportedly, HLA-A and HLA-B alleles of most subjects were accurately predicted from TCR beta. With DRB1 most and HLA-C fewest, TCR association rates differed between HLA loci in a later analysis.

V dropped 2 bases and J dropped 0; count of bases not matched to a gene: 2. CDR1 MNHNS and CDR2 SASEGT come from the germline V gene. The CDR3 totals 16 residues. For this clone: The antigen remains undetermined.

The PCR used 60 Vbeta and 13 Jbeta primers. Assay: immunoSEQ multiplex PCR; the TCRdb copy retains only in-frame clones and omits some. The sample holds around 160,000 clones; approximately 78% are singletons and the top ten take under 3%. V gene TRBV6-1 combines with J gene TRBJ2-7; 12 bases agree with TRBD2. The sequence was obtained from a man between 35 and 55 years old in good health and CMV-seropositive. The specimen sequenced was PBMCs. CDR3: CASSETTSGSSYEQYF. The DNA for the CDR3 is TGTGCCAGCAGTGAAACGACTAGCGGGAGCTCCTACGAGCAGTACTTC.